This T cell receptor beta chain emerged from a study of cytomegalovirus exposure and HLA in healthy donors. Study results and caveats: Sequence variants that were highly shared formed a cluster that was likely a sequencing artifact. Some V segments (TRBV6-2 and TRBV6-3 among them) were excluded as indistinguishable. An Asian-associated ancestry cluster reportedly showed fewer N-insertions than the roughly 670-donor mean in a later analysis.

Primers for the PCR totalled 60 Vbeta and 13 Jbeta. Repertoires were generated with immunoSEQ multiplex PCR, while TCRdb's copy carries only in-frame clones and drops some. The sample carries approximately 70,000 clones, roughly four fifths recorded once. On this clone: Its target is not known.

There are 13 residues in the CDR3. Per the germline V gene, CDR1 is LNHDA and CDR2 is SQIVND (reference sequence). With 6 bases removed from V and 4 bases from J, the gap between germline ends came to 10 bases. This TCR came from a woman aged 55-69 years in good health and CMV-seropositive. Sequencing was done on a sample of PBMCs. J is TRBJ1-5 and V is TRBV19; a weak D match, TRBD1 (5 bases). The CDR3 bases are TGTGCCAGTAGCCAGGGCCAGAATCAGCCCCAGCATTTT. Translation: CASSQGQNQPQHF.